This T cell receptor (beta chain) appears in the sequencing data of a study of cytomegalovirus exposure and HLA in healthy donors. As for the donors, each was a healthy bone marrow donor. The CDR3 spans 14 residues. V gave up 10 bases and J gave up 4 bases; unmatched junction bases: 11. Per the germline V gene, CDR1 is MRHNA and CDR2 is SNTAGT. This PCR relied on a set of 60 Vbeta primers and 13 Jbeta primers. In the original workflow: Around 9.9 million shared chains were among the roughly 78 million unique TCR beta chains that a later analysis counted. Sequencing used immunoSEQ multiplex PCR; TCRdb keeps in-frame clones, though not all of them. The V and J calls and the clone size are those of that table, but D and trimming were determined from the DNA. The data contain about 130,000 clones, more than 80% of them singletons.

Sample: PBMCs. This chain connects TRBV6-4 to TRBJ2-7, with TRBD2 matching over 9 bases. The clonotype originates from a male donor in good health and CMV-seronegative. CDR3 residues: CATARGGAVYEQYF. CDR3 bases: TGTGCCACCGCGCGGGGGGGCGCGGTTTACGAGCAGTACTTC.